A single sample is the source of the 15 T cell receptor beta chains below, sequenced in a study of T cells in Graves' hyperthyroidism and ophthalmopathy. The CDR3 regions of TCR beta were amplified from RNA transcripts. Initially, a first-round RT-PCR of the TCR CDR3 employed the HTBI primer set. A single record per CDR3 protein comes from TCRdb applying MiXCR to the multiplex PCR reads. Seen here are 370,000 or so distinct CDR3 sequences, approximately 15% observed once, and the top ten hold roughly 20%. The sequencing input was blood. Receptors were obtained from a man aged 25-45 years with Graves' hyperthyroidism that later progressed to Graves' ophthalmopathy.

This clonotype showed up many times. The CDR3 protein is CASRTSGGNEQFF. The CDR3 nucleotides are TGTGCCAGCCGGACTAGCGGGGGAAATGAGCAGTTCTTC. The chain carries TRBV2 and TRBJ2-1; the match to TRBD2 covers 13 bases. The CDR3 is made up of 13 amino acids. The ends lost 8 bases at V and 7 bases at J; junction bases unmatched: 2. CDR1 and CDR2 from the germline V gene are SNHLY and FYNNEI.

This clonotype was detected many times. The chain combines TRBV7-2 with TRBJ1-1, with 7 bases that match TRBD1. The CDR3 covers 13 residues. Trimming cost V 5 bases and J 5 bases; bases outside gene matches: 5. CDR1 and CDR2 from the germline V gene are SGHTA and FQGNSA. The chain's CDR3 is CASSTYRGTEAFF. The CDR3 coding sequence is TGTGCCAGCAGCACATACAGGGGAACTGAAGCTTTCTTT. The full variable domain, its missing parts supplied by reference TRBV7-2 and TRBJ1-1, is GAGVSQSPSNKVTEKGKDVELRCDPISGHTALYWYRQSLGQGLEFLIYFQGNSAPDKSGLPSDRFSAERTGGSVSTLTIQRTQQEDSAVYLCASSTYRGTEAFFGQGTRLTVV.

Many counts were recorded for this clonotype. The genes are TRBV7-2 and TRBJ1-1; weak D call: TRBD1 (6 bases). Germline values: CDR1 SGHTA, CDR2 FQGNSA. The CDR3 totals 15 residues. Trimming removed 1 base from V and 5 bases from J, with 14 bases in between. The CDR3, as DNA: TGTGCCAGCAGCTTAGGGGTCGTTAGGGGGACTGAAGCTTTCTTT. Encoded protein: CASSLGVVRGTEAFF.

This clonotype was counted at least ten times. This chain connects TRBV20-1 to TRBJ2-7; 7 nucleotides align to TRBD1. Trimming at V came to 3 bases and at J to 2 bases, leaving 4 bases not matched to a gene. The CDR3 runs to 13 residues. Germline CDR1 DFQATT, CDR2 SNEGSKA (reference sequence). The CDR3 loop reads CSASLGTAYEQYF. The CDR3 coding sequence is TGCAGTGCTAGCCTCGGGACAGCCTACGAGCAGTACTTC.

The table lists this clonotype with many counts. The chain combines TRBV12-3 or TRBV12-4 with TRBJ2-2, with a tentative D call TRBD1 (5 bases). This CDR3 spans 17 amino acids. Trimming removed 0 bases from V and 7 bases from J, with 18 bases in between. Here the CDR3 DNA reads TGTGCCAGCAGTTTAGCACTGACAGCTCTATCGGTCGGGGAGCTGTTTTTT. It translates to CASSLALTALSVGELFF.

This clonotype was counted a few times. V and J are TRBV30 and TRBJ2-1, with a weak D call TRBD2 (6 bases). Trimming left V 3 bases short and J 0 bases short, with 12 bases between. Germline values: CDR1 GTSNPN, CDR2 SVGIG (reference sequence). CDR3 length: 15 residues. In nucleotides, the CDR3 is TGTGCCTGGAGGTTCCGGGACTTCTCCTACAATGAGCAGTTCTTC. This encodes CAWRFRDFSYNEQFF.

This clonotype was seen a few times. The rearrangement links TRBV5-1 to TRBJ2-7; 9 nucleotides line up with TRBD1. The CDR3 is made up of 14 amino acids. Germline CDR1 and CDR2: SGHRS and YFSETQ. Unmatched junction bases numbered 2, after V lost 4 bases and J lost 0 bases. The CDR3 coding sequence is TGCGCCAGCAGCGGACAGGGGAGCTCCTACGAGCAGTACTTC. Protein sequence: CASSGQGSSYEQYF.

This clonotype showed up many times. The chain couples TRBV28 to TRBJ1-1; 10 nucleotides align to TRBD1. Germline V gene sequence: CDR1 MDHEN, CDR2 SYDVKM. The CDR3 is 18 amino acids. Trimming at V came to 4 bases and at J to 5 bases, leaving 16 bases not matched to a gene. This chain's CDR3 is CASSSLRDRGRVVTEAFF. CDR3 bases: TGTGCCAGCAGTTCCCTCCGGGACAGGGGAAGGGTGGTAACTGAAGCTTTCTTT. The complete variable domain, with remaining parts taken from reference TRBV28 and TRBJ1-1, reads DVKVTQSSRYLVKRTGEKVFLECVQDMDHENMFWYRQDPGLGLRLIYFSYDVKMKEKGDIPEGYSVSREKKERFSLILESASTNQTSMYLCASSSLRDRGRVVTEAFFGQGTRLTVV.

This clonotype was counted a few times. The V and J genes are TRBV20-1 and TRBJ2-3, with unresolved D. Deletions cut 3 bases from V and 8 bases from J, with 6 bases between. The germline V gene has CDR1 DFQATT and CDR2 SNEGSKA (reference sequence). The CDR3 extends over 10 amino acids. The CDR3 loop reads CSASACTQYF. The CDR3 DNA reads as TGCAGTGCTAGTGCCTGTACGCAGTATTTT.

The sample holds many counts of this clonotype. The rearrangement links TRBV5-1 to TRBJ2-2; D remains unclear. Germline values: CDR1 SGHRS, CDR2 YFSETQ. The CDR3 extends over 15 amino acids. Trimming shortened V by 3 bases and J by 0 bases, and 9 bases separated the two germline ends. DNA for the CDR3: TGCGCCAGCAGCTACGGCCTCGCGAACACCGGGGAGCTGTTTTTT. Translating gives CASSYGLANTGELFF.

This clonotype was observed many times. The V and J genes are TRBV15 and TRBJ1-5; D possibly corresponds to TRBD1 (5 bases). V lost 0 bases, J lost 2 bases, and 14 bases lay in between. CDR1 and CDR2 from the germline V gene are LNHNV and YYDKDF (reference sequence). This CDR3 comprises 17 residues. For the CDR3, the DNA is TGTGCCACCAGCAGAGATCAATACAGGCTTGGCAATCAGCCCCAGCATTTT. Protein: CATSRDQYRLGNQPQHF.

This rearrangement joins TRBV7-8 to TRBJ1-4; D remains unclear. This CDR3 spans 15 amino acids. V lost 5 bases, J lost 8 bases, and 18 bases lay in between. CDR1 is SGHVS and CDR2 is FQNEAQ in the germline V gene. The chain's CDR3 is CASSRIWVEREKLFF. In DNA form, the CDR3 reads TGTGCCAGCAGCCGAATTTGGGTGGAAAGAGAAAAACTGTTTTTT.

This clonotype was seen a handful of times. J is TRBJ2-1 and V is TRBV20-1; TRBD1 agrees at 8 bases. The germline gives CDR1 DFQATT, CDR2 SNEGSKA (reference sequence). V lost 1 base to trimming and J lost 4 bases; unmatched junction nucleotides: 9. The CDR3 contains 16 residues. The DNA of the CDR3 is TGCAGTGCTAGAGCCTCAGGAGGGACAGGTTACAATGAGCAGTTCTTC. It encodes CSARASGGTGYNEQFF.

This clonotype came up many times. The junction does not match germline at one end; this may be a read error. V usage is TRBV6-5 and J usage is TRBJ2-5; D remains ambiguous. The CDR3 loop spans 11 amino acids. Germline V gene data show CDR1 as MNHEY and CDR2 as SVGAGI. The CDR3 DNA follows: TGTACCAGCAGTCGGCAAGAGACCCAGTACTTC. It encodes CTSSRQETQYF.

The table lists this clonotype with many counts. V is TRBV5-8 and J is TRBJ1-2; TRBD1 matches 9 bases. V trimming: 4 bases; J trimming: 6 bases; junction bases outside the gene matches: 7. Germline V gene lookup returns CDR1 SGHTS and CDR2 YDEGEE. The CDR3 has 14 residues. The CDR3 region has the DNA TGTGCCAGCAGCAGCGGGACAGGGTGGCATGGCTACACCTTC. This translates into CASSSGTGWHGYTF.